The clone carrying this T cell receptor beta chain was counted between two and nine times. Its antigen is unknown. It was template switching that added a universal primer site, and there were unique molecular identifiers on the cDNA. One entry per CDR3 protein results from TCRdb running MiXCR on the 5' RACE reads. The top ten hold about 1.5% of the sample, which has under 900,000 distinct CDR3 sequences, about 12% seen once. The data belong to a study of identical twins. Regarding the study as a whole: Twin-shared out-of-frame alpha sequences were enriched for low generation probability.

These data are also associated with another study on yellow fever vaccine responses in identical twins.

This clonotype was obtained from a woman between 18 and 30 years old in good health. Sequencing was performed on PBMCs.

In DNA, the CDR3 is TGTGCCAGCAGCCTACACACGAATCAGCCCCAGCATTTT. It specifies CASSLHTNQPQHF. The rearrangement links TRBV11-2 to TRBJ1-5; D is unresolved. Germline CDR1 SGHAT, CDR2 FQNNGV. The CDR3 has 13 amino acids. The V end was cut by 5 bases, the J end by 4 bases, with 9 bases between.